The source of this T cell receptor (beta chain) is a study of Ad26.COV2.S vaccination and SARS-CoV-2 variants. Study overall: Ad26.COV2.S, an intramuscular injection, was given once or twice 56 days apart.

This CDR3 contains 12 residues. Germline CDR1 and CDR2: GTSNPN and SVGIG (reference sequence). V lost 1 base and J 0 bases, leaving 4 bases between the germline ends. Treatment described: around 19 received Ad26.COV2.S at low or high dose, single or two shots; about 5 received placebo; per-sample allocation not given. The samples date from day 63 after the first vaccine or placebo injection. This clone was observed a single time. Sequenced by immunoSEQ multiplex PCR; TCRdb stores in-frame clones only, minus some. The repertoire holds hundreds of thousands of clones, with 80% to 90% as singletons. This sequence joins TRBV30 and TRBJ2-7; D ambiguous. The specimen comprised peripheral blood, sampled in a trial of Ad26.COV2.S vaccine versus placebo. The receptor comes from a person aged 18-60 years who received the Ad26.COV2.S COVID-19 vaccine or a placebo. This chain's CDR3 is CAWSGGSYEQYF. The CDR3 DNA follows: TGTGCCTGGAGTGGTGGCTCCTACGAGCAGTACTTC. Variable domain in full (rest from reference TRBV30 and TRBJ2-7): SQTIHQWPATLVQPVGSPLSLECTVEGTSNPNLYWYRQAAGRGLQLLFYSVGIGQISSEVPQNLSASRPQDRQFILSSKKLLLSDSGFYLCAWSGGSYEQYFGPGTRLTVT.